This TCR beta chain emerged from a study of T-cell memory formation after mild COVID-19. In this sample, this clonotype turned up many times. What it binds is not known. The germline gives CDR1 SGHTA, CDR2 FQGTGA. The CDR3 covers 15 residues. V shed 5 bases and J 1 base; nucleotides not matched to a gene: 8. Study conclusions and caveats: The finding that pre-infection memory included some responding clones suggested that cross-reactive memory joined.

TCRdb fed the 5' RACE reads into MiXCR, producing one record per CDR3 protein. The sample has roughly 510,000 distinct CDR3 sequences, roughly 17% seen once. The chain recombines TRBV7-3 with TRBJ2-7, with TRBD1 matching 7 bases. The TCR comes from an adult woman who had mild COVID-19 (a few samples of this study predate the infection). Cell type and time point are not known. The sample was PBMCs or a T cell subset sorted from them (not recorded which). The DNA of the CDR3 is TGTGCCAGCAGCCCCCGGACAGGACGATCCTACGAGCAGTACTTC. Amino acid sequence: CASSPRTGRSYEQYF.